This paragraph reports one TCR beta chain. Its matching antigen is unknown. Germline lookup yields CDR1 SGHVS and CDR2 FNYEAQ. The CDR3 is made up of 16 amino acids. The data were taken from a study of T cells expressing NK-cell markers. Study summary: Sorted CD3+CD56-NKG2C+, CD3+CD56+NKG2C+ and CD3+CD56+NKG2C- T cells supplied the TCR beta repertoires. Sequenced donors, eight in total, included seven who were HCMV-seropositive and one who was seronegative.

With the 5' RACE reads reprocessed, TCRdb shows one record per CDR3 protein and no DNA. The sample table includes over 200,000 distinct CDR3 sequences. General study results and limits: Specificity for HCMV among expanded NKG2C+ T cell clones was not established.

The rearrangement links TRBV7-6 to TRBJ2-2; TCRdb returns TRBD2, unconfirmable since there is no DNA. This receptor was taken from a man younger than 35 in good health. The source material was blood T cells: a sorted CD56 or NKG2C T cell subset, CD4+ or CD8+ T cells, or bulk PBMC T cells (not recorded which). The CDR3 region is CASSLSSPGGTGELFF.